This entry concerns a single T cell receptor beta chain. This record belongs to a study of blood T cell repertoires in COVID-19. V trimming: 8 bases; J trimming: 5 bases; junction bases outside the gene matches: 4. From germline, CDR1 is MNHEY and CDR2 SVGAGI. CDR3 length: 13 amino acids. Repertoires were generated with immunoSEQ multiplex PCR, while TCRdb's copy carries only in-frame clones and drops some. Among about 260,000 clones listed, about 86% were seen once. The chain combines TRBV6-5 with TRBJ2-1; 9 bases line up with TRBD1. The specimen was peripheral blood. This TCR derives from a man aged 18 to 30 with active or convalescent COVID-19. CDR3 protein: CASGQGHNNEQFF. CDR3 nucleotides: TGTGCCAGCGGACAGGGGCACAACAATGAGCAGTTCTTC.